These T cell receptor beta chains were read from a single sample in a study of blood T cell repertoires in COVID-19. Produced via immunoSEQ multiplex PCR; TCRdb's table is partial and in-frame only. The table records some 80,000 clones, 87% of them present only once. The sample consisted of peripheral blood. These receptors were taken from a woman aged 45-65 years with active or convalescent COVID-19. Both conserved end residues are part of each CDR3. Fields, in order: V gene, D gene, clone size, J gene, CDR3 protein. A D gene is named only where the DNA matches it firmly. Rows may omit the clone size; those that give it use once, few, many or a size class.

v_gene: TRBV6-2/TRBV6-3
d_gene: .
abundance: .
j_gene: TRBJ1-2
CDR3aa: CASSPVGESGGYTF

v_gene: TRBV7-9
d_gene: .
abundance: .
j_gene: TRBJ1-2
CDR3aa: CASSSRDSANYGYTF

v_gene: TRBV20-1
d_gene: .
abundance: .
j_gene: TRBJ2-3
CDR3aa: CSASNPSRTTQDTQYF

v_gene: TRBV6-5
d_gene: TRBD2
abundance: .
j_gene: TRBJ2-2
CDR3aa: CASAGRGGVTGELFF

v_gene: TRBV9
d_gene: TRBD1
abundance: .
j_gene: TRBJ1-3
CDR3aa: CASSVATSGQGASSGNTIYF

v_gene: TRBV10-3
d_gene: TRBD1
abundance: .
j_gene: TRBJ1-1
CDR3aa: CAISDPGRRGTEAFF

v_gene: TRBV9
d_gene: TRBD2
abundance: .
j_gene: TRBJ2-5
CDR3aa: CASSPGLAGVQETQYF

v_gene: TRBV11-2
d_gene: TRBD1
abundance: .
j_gene: TRBJ2-7
CDR3aa: CASSFLGGQGSYEQYF

v_gene: TRBV7-2
d_gene: TRBD2
abundance: .
j_gene: TRBJ2-7
CDR3aa: CASSRSGLAGVYEQYF

v_gene: TRBV18
d_gene: .
abundance: .
j_gene: TRBJ1-1
CDR3aa: CASSPPLGANTEAFF

v_gene: TRBV3-1/TRBV3-2
d_gene: TRBD2
abundance: .
j_gene: TRBJ2-3
CDR3aa: CASSHLRSLAGVTDTQYF

v_gene: TRBV24-1
d_gene: TRBD1
abundance: .
j_gene: TRBJ1-1
CDR3aa: CATSDPGTGNTEAFF

v_gene: TRBV29-1
d_gene: TRBD1
abundance: .
j_gene: TRBJ1-6
CDR3aa: CSVGTGGSPLHF

v_gene: TRBV7-8
d_gene: TRBD2
abundance: .
j_gene: TRBJ2-3
CDR3aa: CASELAGTSTDTQYF

v_gene: TRBV27
d_gene: .
abundance: .
j_gene: TRBJ1-1
CDR3aa: CASRKYGGVDTEAFF

v_gene: TRBV6-2/TRBV6-3
d_gene: .
abundance: few
j_gene: TRBJ1-1
CDR3aa: CASSYSTGNTEAFF

v_gene: TRBV4-1
d_gene: .
abundance: .
j_gene: TRBJ1-2
CDR3aa: CASSQAPTGANYGYTF

v_gene: TRBV4-3
d_gene: .
abundance: .
j_gene: TRBJ1-2
CDR3aa: CASSQDRVANYGYTF

v_gene: TRBV11-3
d_gene: .
abundance: few
j_gene: TRBJ2-2
CDR3aa: CASSLRDTGELFF

v_gene: TRBV25-1
d_gene: .
abundance: .
j_gene: TRBJ2-6
CDR3aa: CASSRSSGANVLTF

v_gene: TRBV7-9
d_gene: .
abundance: .
j_gene: TRBJ2-7
CDR3aa: CASSGDPAYEQYF

v_gene: TRBV18
d_gene: .
abundance: .
j_gene: TRBJ1-2
CDR3aa: CASSPLEEYGYTF

v_gene: TRBV11-2
d_gene: .
abundance: .
j_gene: TRBJ1-4
CDR3aa: CASSSEGLNEKLFF

v_gene: TRBV6-5
d_gene: .
abundance: few
j_gene: TRBJ1-6
CDR3aa: CASSLGGSYNSPLHF

v_gene: TRBV5-5
d_gene: TRBD1
abundance: .
j_gene: TRBJ1-2
CDR3aa: CASSWEDRRGDGYTF

v_gene: TRBV9
d_gene: TRBD2
abundance: .
j_gene: TRBJ2-1
CDR3aa: CASSELAGDYNEQFF

v_gene: TRBV10-3
d_gene: .
abundance: .
j_gene: TRBJ1-1
CDR3aa: CAISDGGPRAFF

v_gene: TRBV6-5
d_gene: .
abundance: .
j_gene: TRBJ1-2
CDR3aa: CASSYITQGGGGYTF

v_gene: TRBV15
d_gene: .
abundance: .
j_gene: TRBJ2-5
CDR3aa: CATSREVAETQYF

v_gene: TRBV19
d_gene: .
abundance: .
j_gene: TRBJ2-1
CDR3aa: CASTPRGWNEQFF

v_gene: TRBV30
d_gene: TRBD1
abundance: .
j_gene: TRBJ2-2
CDR3aa: CAWKDRVPGELFF

v_gene: TRBV7-2
d_gene: .
abundance: .
j_gene: TRBJ2-1
CDR3aa: CASRLDRSSYNEQFF

v_gene: TRBV15
d_gene: TRBD1
abundance: .
j_gene: TRBJ2-6
CDR3aa: CATSRGQGESFSGANVLTF

v_gene: TRBV13
d_gene: .
abundance: .
j_gene: TRBJ1-2
CDR3aa: CASSLLGPTNYGYTF

v_gene: TRBV7-2
d_gene: .
abundance: .
j_gene: TRBJ2-3
CDR3aa: CASSVTREADTQYF

v_gene: TRBV9
d_gene: TRBD1
abundance: once
j_gene: TRBJ1-6
CDR3aa: CASSGQGRNSPLHF

v_gene: TRBV30
d_gene: TRBD1
abundance: few
j_gene: TRBJ1-3
CDR3aa: CAFRDRGTNGNTIYF

v_gene: TRBV7-7
d_gene: .
abundance: .
j_gene: TRBJ1-1
CDR3aa: CASSFHTNTEAFF

v_gene: TRBV4-2
d_gene: .
abundance: few
j_gene: TRBJ1-5
CDR3aa: CASSQVDGGSQPQHF

v_gene: TRBV19
d_gene: TRBD2
abundance: .
j_gene: TRBJ2-5
CDR3aa: CASSIGTRGLETQYF

v_gene: TRBV19
d_gene: TRBD1
abundance: .
j_gene: TRBJ1-1
CDR3aa: CASKARDRAQGAFF

v_gene: TRBV6-2/TRBV6-3
d_gene: .
abundance: .
j_gene: TRBJ2-4
CDR3aa: CASSYGTSRNIQYF

v_gene: TRBV5-1
d_gene: .
abundance: .
j_gene: TRBJ1-1
CDR3aa: CASSLARDTEAFF

v_gene: TRBV7-2
d_gene: TRBD2
abundance: .
j_gene: TRBJ2-3
CDR3aa: CASSPTSGGAGTDTQYF

v_gene: TRBV5-1
d_gene: .
abundance: .
j_gene: TRBJ1-2
CDR3aa: CASSLEAGDGYTF